These 19 T cell receptor beta chains came from one sample sequenced in a study of spatial heterogeneity in lung cancer. TCRdb processed the 5' RACE reads anew with MiXCR; each CDR3 protein has one entry. This repertoire shows approximately 52,000 distinct CDR3 sequences, 5.3% found once; its top ten account for approximately 12%. As to time point: sample taken at primary tumor resection. TCRs were sequenced from unsorted whole RNA of tumor, nontumor lung or PBMC. Sequenced material: PBMCs, taken at surgery. These receptors were taken from a male donor with early-stage non-small cell lung cancer.

In its sample, this clonotype was seen many times. The V gene is TRBV20-1, the J gene TRBJ1-1; perhaps TRBD1 as D (5 bases). V was cut by 6 bases and J by 0 bases, with 17 bases left in between. Looked up from germline, CDR1 is DFQATT and CDR2 is SNEGSKA (reference sequence). CDR3 length: 15 amino acids. CDR3 in amino acids: CSANPGFGLNTEAFF. In DNA form, the CDR3 reads TGCAGTGCAAACCCAGGGTTTGGGTTGAACACTGAAGCTTTCTTT.

The chain carries TRBV9 and TRBJ2-1; D gene uncertain. Germline V gene data show CDR1 as SGDLS and CDR2 as YYNGEE. V lost 4 bases and J 2 bases, leaving 16 bases between the germline ends. This CDR3 is built from 16 residues. The CDR3 loop is CASSRSLETPYNEQFF. The CDR3 region has the DNA TGTGCCAGCAGCCGTTCTTTGGAGACCCCCTACAATGAGCAGTTCTTC. Using reference TRBV9 and TRBJ2-1 for the parts outside the CDR3, the full variable domain is DSGVTQTPKHLITATGQRVTLRCSPRSGDLSVYWYQQSLDQGLQFLIQYYNGEERAKGNILERFSAQQFPDLHSELNLSSLELGDSALYFCASSRSLETPYNEQFFGPGTRLTVL.

This clonotype occurred many times. The chain recombines TRBV7-9 with TRBJ1-6, with 10 nucleotides matching TRBD1. The ends lost 4 bases at V and 9 bases at J; junction bases unmatched: 3. This CDR3 is 14 amino acids long. Germline CDR1 and CDR2: SEHNR and FQNEAQ (reference sequence). This CDR3 is CASSSGQGSSPLHF. The CDR3 DNA reads as TGTGCCAGCAGCTCGGGACAGGGGAGTTCACCCCTCCACTTT.

Ten or more counts support this clonotype. The chain is built from TRBV7-2 and TRBJ2-5; unclear D gene. Germline CDR1 SGHTA, CDR2 FQGNSA. Trimming stripped 1 base from V and 3 bases from J, with 6 bases between. This CDR3 is built from 13 residues. This CDR3 is CASSLEAEETQYF. CDR3 nucleotide sequence: TGTGCCAGCAGCTTAGAGGCGGAAGAGACCCAGTACTTC.

In this sample, this clonotype turned up many times. The chain uses TRBV6-2 or TRBV6-3 and TRBJ2-5; D is undetermined. V lost 7 bases and J lost 3, with 18 bases in between. CDR1 is MNHEY, CDR2 SVGEGT, per germline. CDR3 length: 15 amino acids. The CDR3 loop is CASIRDQALEETQYF. The CDR3 DNA is TGTGCCAGCATCCGTGACCAAGCGTTGGAAGAGACCCAGTACTTC.

At least ten counts were recorded for this clonotype. This chain links TRBV27 with TRBJ1-6; D is possibly TRBD1 (5 bases). Germline lookup yields CDR1 MNHEY and CDR2 SMNVEV (reference sequence). The CDR3 loop spans 16 amino acids. V was shortened by 5 bases and J by 5 bases, with 16 bases between the two germline ends. The CDR3 is CASSPLGQPNNSPLHF. CDR3 sequence (DNA): TGTGCCAGCAGTCCCCTGGGGCAGCCAAATAATTCACCCCTCCACTTT.

At least ten counts were recorded for this clonotype. The chain couples TRBV11-2 to TRBJ2-7, with no clear D. Trimming left V 4 bases short and J 2 bases short, with 12 bases between. Looked up from germline, CDR1 is SGHAT and CDR2 is FQNNGV. CDR3 size: 14 residues. DNA of the CDR3: TGTGCCAGCAGCTCCCGGACGAGGCCCTACGAGCAGTACTTC. The encoded protein is CASSSRTRPYEQYF.

This clonotype has at least ten counts. This sequence joins TRBV6-5 and TRBJ1-1; tentative D call: TRBD1 (5 bases). Germline V gene sequence: CDR1 MNHEY, CDR2 SVGAGI. The CDR3 length is 14 residues. V lost 0 bases and J lost 4, with 9 bases in between. DNA for the CDR3: TGTGCCAGCAGTTACTCGTTGCAGGGCACTGAAGCTTTCTTT. This translates into CASSYSLQGTEAFF.

This clonotype has a count of ten or more. The V gene is TRBV5-1, the J gene TRBJ1-1, with a possible D match to TRBD1 (6 bases). The germline CDR1 and CDR2 sequences are SGHRS and YFSETQ. The CDR3 has 15 amino acids. V was pared by 7 bases and J by 1 base, with 17 bases between. CDR3 bases: TGCGCCAGCCGTGGAGATGGCAGGGGGAACACTGAAGCTTTCTTT. This codes for CASRGDGRGNTEAFF.

This clonotype was seen a few times. The chain is built from TRBV7-2 and TRBJ1-6; D is ambiguous. In germline, CDR1 is SGHTA, CDR2 FQGNSA. CDR3 size: 15 residues. Deletions cut 0 bases from V and 7 bases from J, with 10 bases between. For the CDR3, the DNA is TGTGCCAGCAGCTTAGCCGTGGATCCCAATTCACCCCTCCACTTT. It specifies CASSLAVDPNSPLHF.

This rearrangement joins TRBV12-3 or TRBV12-4 to TRBJ1-2; no definite D call. The length of the CDR3 is 13 residues. V lost 8 bases, J lost 1 base, and 11 bases lay in between. This chain's CDR3 is CASGPQNNYGYTF. CDR3 sequence (DNA): TGTGCCAGCGGACCGCAGAATAACTATGGCTACACCTTC.

This clonotype occurred many times. The CDR3 nucleotides read TGTGCCAGCAGCTCGATAAGACAGGCAACTAATGAAAAACTGTTTTTT. This codes for CASSSIRQATNEKLFF. The chain couples TRBV5-6 to TRBJ1-4; a possible D gene is TRBD1 (6 bases). Trimming left V 3 bases short and J 0 bases short, with 12 bases between. Germline lookup yields CDR1 SGHDT and CDR2 YYEEEE. This CDR3 has 16 residues.

This clonotype was seen ten or more times. The chain joins TRBV2 to TRBJ1-2; the match to TRBD1 covers 7 bases. CDR1 SNHLY and CDR2 FYNNEI come from the germline V gene. V trimming: 4 bases; J trimming: 8 bases; junction bases outside the gene matches: 4. The CDR3 totals 12 residues. CDR3 residues: CASSGQGGGYTF. The DNA for the CDR3 is TGTGCCAGCAGTGGACAGGGCGGAGGCTACACCTTC.

In this sample, this clonotype turned up many times. The chain is built from TRBV5-1 and TRBJ2-3, with a tentative D call TRBD2 (6 bases). Deletions cut 0 bases from V and 6 bases from J, with 17 bases between. Per germline, CDR1 SGHRS and CDR2 YFSETQ. The CDR3 is 16 residues long. CDR3 amino acids: CASSLDRRGPGDTQYF. For the CDR3, the DNA is TGCGCCAGCAGCTTGGATCGGCGGGGTCCAGGGGATACGCAGTATTTT.

In its sample, this clonotype was seen many times. V gene TRBV5-1 combines with J gene TRBJ1-5, with D hard to call. The V end was cut by 4 bases, the J end by 2 bases, with 13 bases between. Germline-derived CDR1 and CDR2 are SGHRS and YFSETQ. CDR3 size: 15 residues. The CDR3 region has the DNA TGCGCCAGCAGCCTGGGTGAGACTCGCAATCAGCCCCAGCATTTT. Its protein product is CASSLGETRNQPQHF.

This clonotype came up many times. The chain employs TRBV5-4 and TRBJ2-3; D is unclear. The CDR3 spans 16 residues. Germline V gene data show CDR1 as SGHNT and CDR2 as YYREEE (reference sequence). Trimming took 4 bases from V and 3 from J, leaving 18 bases between them. The CDR3 sequence: CASSTNGPFMTDTQYF. The CDR3 bases are TGTGCCAGCAGCACCAACGGGCCTTTTATGACAGATACGCAGTATTTT. The entire variable domain, with the rest obtained from reference TRBV5-4 and TRBJ2-3, is as follows: ETGVTQSPTHLIKTRGQQVTLRCSSQSGHNTVSWYQQALGQGPQFIFQYYREEENGRGNFPPRFSGLQFPNYSSELNVNALELDDSALYLCASSTNGPFMTDTQYFGPGTRLTVL.

There are many counts of this clonotype. The rearrangement uses TRBV6-2 or TRBV6-3 and TRBJ2-1; D unclear. The germline CDR1 and CDR2 sequences are MNHEY and SVGEGT. The CDR3 contains 13 residues. V dropped 6 bases and J dropped 1 base, with 7 bases sitting between them. In nucleotides, the CDR3 is TGTGCCAGCAGCCGTACATCCTACAATGAGCAGTTCTTC. Amino acids: CASSRTSYNEQFF.

There are many counts of this clonotype. This chain joins TRBV5-4 and TRBJ2-7; 7 nucleotides agree with TRBD1. J lost 2 bases, V lost 5 bases, and 10 bases had no gene match. The CDR3 contains 15 residues. Per the germline V gene, CDR1 is SGHNT and CDR2 is YYREEE (reference sequence). The CDR3: CASRSGTDLPYEQYF. The DNA of the CDR3 is TGTGCCAGCAGATCCGGGACAGATCTTCCCTACGAGCAGTACTTC.

At least ten counts were recorded for this clonotype. CDR3 DNA: TGTGCCAGCAGTTTACTAGGGACTAGCAGTTACGAGCAGTACTTC. This codes for CASSLLGTSSYEQYF. The chain uses TRBV28 and TRBJ2-7; 9 nucleotides match TRBD2. CDR3 length: 15 amino acids. V lost 2 bases to trimming and J lost 4 bases; unmatched junction nucleotides: 6. Germline V gene lookup returns CDR1 MDHEN and CDR2 SYDVKM.